Below are 5 T cell receptor beta chains sequenced from a single sample in a study of radiation and T cells in renal cell carcinoma. Data came from immunoSEQ multiplex PCR; TCRdb stores just in-frame clones and leaves some out. The sample includes around 75,000 clones, more than 75% of them seen just once. Sample time point: blood 2 weeks post-SBRT. Treatment reported: 15 Gy SBRT to primary tumor, nephrectomy 4 weeks later. The source was blood, collected from a patient whose treatment included radiotherapy and nephrectomy. The receptors originated from a man aged 55 to 70 with renal cell carcinoma.

This chain uses TRBV5-1 with TRBJ1-4; D possibly corresponds to TRBD1 (6 bases). The CDR3 spans 15 residues. The germline CDR1 and CDR2 sequences are SGHRS and YFSETQ. Deletions cut 0 bases from V and 3 bases from J, with 9 bases between. CDR3 nucleotide sequence: TGCGCCAGCAGCTTGGAAGGGGGAGCTAATGAAAAACTGTTTTTT. Translation: CASSLEGGANEKLFF.

V gene TRBV9 combines with J gene TRBJ2-1, with TRBD2 matching over 13 bases. After removal of 4 bases from V and 5 bases from J, the junction contained 6 bases not matched to a gene. From germline, CDR1 is SGDLS and CDR2 YYNGEE. The CDR3 has 16 amino acids. The CDR3 DNA reads TGTGCCAGCAGCCCCACTAGCGGGAGGGGCAACAATGAGCAGTTCTTC. Its protein is CASSPTSGRGNNEQFF. Drawing the rest from reference TRBV9 and TRBJ2-1, the complete variable domain is DSGVTQTPKHLITATGQRVTLRCSPRSGDLSVYWYQQSLDQGLQFLIQYYNGEERAKGNILERFSAQQFPDLHSELNLSSLELGDSALYFCASSPTSGRGNNEQFFGPGTRLTVL.

The chain has TRBV6-6 and TRBJ2-3; D unresolved. This CDR3 comprises 15 residues. Trimming removed 2 bases from V and 0 bases from J, with 9 bases in between. CDR1 and CDR2 from the germline V gene are MNHNY and SVGAGI (reference sequence). CDR3 sequence reads: CASSYRRSSTDTQYF. CDR3 nucleotides: TGTGCCAGCAGTTACCGCCGGAGTAGCACAGATACGCAGTATTTT.

The V gene is TRBV5-1, the J gene TRBJ1-2; D uncertain. The germline V and J ends were trimmed by 5 bases and 5 bases, with 13 bases remaining between them. Germline CDR1 reads SGHRS; CDR2 reads YFSETQ. The CDR3 contains 13 residues. The CDR3 coding sequence is TGCGCCAGCAGGGAAGACGGACGGTATGGCTACACCTTC. Protein product: CASREDGRYGYTF.

J is TRBJ1-5 and V is TRBV15; weak D call: TRBD1 (5 bases). This CDR3 is built from 20 residues. V lost 0 bases and J lost 4, with 25 bases in between. Germline loops: CDR1 LNHNV, CDR2 YYDKDF (reference sequence). CDR3 sequence reads: CATSRDPRFGPGYQNQPQHF. The CDR3 DNA is TGTGCCACCAGCAGAGACCCAAGATTTGGCCCAGGGTATCAGAATCAGCCCCAGCATTTT.